This TCR beta chain was obtained from a study of cytotoxic CD8 clonotypes in ibrutinib-treated CLL. Some clones are missing from TCRdb's copy, which holds only in-frame ones; the method was immunoSEQ multiplex PCR. The sample holds 100,000 to 150,000 clones, 80% to 90% seen once. This CDR3 is built from 15 residues. V was cut by 6 bases and J by 3 bases, with 18 bases left in between. The germline V gene has CDR1 MNHGY and CDR2 SAAAGT. Sequencing used PBMCs, obtained after 24 months of ibrutinib treatment. The receptor's source is a human donor with chronic lymphocytic leukemia. The chain recombines TRBV6-8 with TRBJ2-7, with D possibly being TRBD2 (6 bases). In nucleotides, the CDR3 is TGTGCCAGCAGGGGGGGTCCCCGGTGGGACTACGAGCAGTACTTC. Residues: CASRGGPRWDYEQYF.